These T cell receptor beta chains were read from a single sample in a study of blood T cell repertoires in COVID-19. Repertoires were generated with immunoSEQ multiplex PCR, while TCRdb's copy carries only in-frame clones and drops some. Found here are around 280,000 clones, 90% of them singletons; the top ten hold 1.5% to 2%. The material sequenced was PBMCs or T cells enriched from blood (not recorded which). All receptors come from a woman under 30 with acute COVID-19. Both conserved end residues are part of each CDR3. A D gene is named only where the DNA matches it firmly. The size field is filled for only some rows; it gives once, few, many or a size class.

d_call j_call clone_size cdr3_length v_call cdr3_aa cdr3_nt
NA TRBJ2-1 NA 15 TRBV7-2 CASSVLGRVWDEQFF TGTGCCAGCAGCGTTTTAGGCAGGGTATGGGATGAGCAGTTCTTC
NA TRBJ1-5 NA 15 TRBV30 CAWSVQGYGNQPQHF TGTGCCTGGAGTGTACAGGGATATGGCAATCAGCCCCAGCATTTT
NA TRBJ2-1 NA 16 TRBV9 CASSDTVSGVYNEQFF TGTGCCAGCAGCGACACCGTCTCGGGGGTCTACAATGAGCAGTTCTTC
NA TRBJ1-6 NA 14 TRBV15 CATSADRGNSPLHF TGTGCCACCAGCGCGGACAGAGGAAATTCACCCCTCCACTTT
TRBD1 TRBJ2-7 NA 14 TRBV2 CASSDQGQGFQQYF TGTGCCAGCAGTGACCAGGGACAGGGGTTTCAGCAGTACTTC
NA TRBJ1-5 NA 13 TRBV30 CAWSDNPNQPQHF TGTGCCTGGAGTGACAACCCCAATCAGCCCCAGCATTTT
NA TRBJ2-2 NA 17 TRBV7-2 CASSLVLGGALTGELFF TGTGCCAGCAGCTTAGTTTTAGGGGGGGCCCTGACCGGGGAGCTGTTTTTT
NA TRBJ1-5 NA 13 TRBV6-5 CASRIPGNQPQHF TGTGCCAGCAGGATACCAGGGAATCAGCCCCAGCATTTT
TRBD2 TRBJ2-5 NA 17 TRBV5-1 CASSSGLAVPVGETQYF TGCGCCAGCAGCTCGGGACTAGCGGTTCCCGTTGGGGAGACCCAGTACTTC
TRBD1 TRBJ1-4 NA 16 TRBV18 CASSPTGATGGKKLFF TGTGCCAGCTCACCAACAGGGGCCACCGGTGGAAAAAAACTGTTTTTT
TRBD1 TRBJ2-7 NA 13 TRBV7-3 CASSERQGDEQYF TGTGCCAGCAGCGAGAGACAGGGAGACGAGCAGTACTTC
NA TRBJ2-1 few 15 TRBV13 CASIEGASINNEQFF TGTGCCAGCATCGAGGGAGCTTCGATAAACAATGAGCAGTTCTTC
NA TRBJ2-7 once 12 TRBV2 CASSEEVYEQYF TGTGCCAGCAGTGAGGAGGTTTACGAGCAGTACTTC
TRBD1 TRBJ2-1 NA 15 TRBV4-3 CASSQGTGIYNEQFF TGCGCCAGCAGCCAAGGGACAGGGATCTACAATGAGCAGTTCTTC
NA TRBJ1-1 NA 14 TRBV7-3 CASSPGGSGTEAFF TGTGCCAGCAGCCCCGGGGGTAGCGGCACTGAAGCTTTCTTT
TRBD2 TRBJ2-1 once 15 TRBV6-6 CASSYRLASYNEQFF TGTGCCAGCAGTTACCGACTAGCCTCCTACAATGAGCAGTTCTTC
NA TRBJ1-5 many 15 TRBV30 CAWSVTGLSNQPQHF TGTGCCTGGAGTGTAACAGGGCTGAGCAATCAGCCCCAGCATTTT
NA TRBJ1-6 NA 15 TRBV10-2 CASSVGAPPNSPLHF TGCGCCAGCAGTGTGGGGGCTCCACCCAATTCACCCCTCCACTTT
NA TRBJ1-2 once 15 TRBV11-2 CASSLDPTGTDGYTF TGTGCCAGCAGCTTAGATCCTACAGGGACGGATGGCTACACCTTC
NA TRBJ2-7 once 15 TRBV9 CASSAGTSVSYEQYF TGTGCCAGCAGCGCCGGGACTTCCGTCTCCTACGAGCAGTACTTC
NA TRBJ1-1 NA 14 TRBV15 CATGGELMNTEAFF TGTGCCACCGGAGGGGAACTCATGAACACTGAAGCTTTCTTT
TRBD1 TRBJ1-2 NA 12 TRBV19 CAGQTGGGGYTF TGTGCCGGGCAGACAGGGGGCGGCGGCTACACCTTC
TRBD1 TRBJ1-1 NA 14 TRBV4-3 CASSQIDRVTEAFF TGCGCCAGCAGCCAAATCGACAGGGTCACTGAAGCTTTCTTT
NA TRBJ2-3 NA 15 TRBV5-1 CASSLTAQITDTQYF TGCGCCAGCAGCTTAACCGCACAGATCACAGATACGCAGTATTTT
NA TRBJ2-7 NA 14 TRBV2 CASTLTGPPYEQYF TGTGCCAGCACCTTAACAGGTCCTCCCTACGAGCAGTACTTC
TRBD1 TRBJ2-4 NA 17 TRBV7-2 CASSSAPGQGVGNIQYF TGTGCCAGCAGCTCGGCACCGGGACAGGGTGTCGGGAACATTCAGTACTTC
TRBD1 TRBJ2-3 NA 13 TRBV5-1 CASSRQGEDTQYF TGCGCCAGCAGCCGACAGGGTGAGGATACGCAGTATTTT
TRBD2 TRBJ2-3 NA 16 TRBV7-7 CASSFGAGGITDTQYF TGTGCCAGCAGCTTTGGGGCGGGAGGCATCACAGATACGCAGTATTTT
TRBD2 TRBJ2-1 NA 14 TRBV28 CASSLSGGTNEQFF TGTGCCAGCAGTTTATCGGGAGGGACCAATGAGCAGTTCTTC
TRBD2 TRBJ2-1 few 15 TRBV6-4 CASSVAGGSYNEQFF TGTGCCAGCAGTGTAGCGGGAGGGTCCTACAATGAGCAGTTCTTC
TRBD2 TRBJ2-3 once 16 TRBV18 CASSPQREGHTDTQYF TGTGCCAGCTCACCACAGCGGGAGGGCCACACAGATACGCAGTATTTT
TRBD2 TRBJ2-1 NA 14 TRBV30 CAWRGTSGTHEQFF TGTGCCTGGAGGGGGACTAGCGGGACTCATGAGCAGTTCTTC
NA TRBJ2-7 NA 14 TRBV29-1 CSVVSGLNSYEQYF TGCAGCGTTGTTTCGGGACTGAACTCCTACGAGCAGTACTTC
NA TRBJ2-2 NA 12 TRBV5-4 CASSSTTGELFF TGTGCCAGCAGCTCTACGACCGGGGAGCTGTTTTTT
TRBD1 TRBJ1-2 NA 17 TRBV2 CASRKLLRDRQNYGYTF TGTGCCAGCAGGAAGCTTCTCCGGGACAGGCAAAATTATGGCTACACCTTC
NA TRBJ1-6 NA 14 TRBV27 CASSSTAINSPLHF TGTGCCAGCAGTTCTACAGCCATCAATTCACCCCTCCACTTT
TRBD2 TRBJ2-1 NA 15 TRBV15 CATSRETSGSDEQFF TGTGCCACCAGCAGAGAGACTAGCGGGAGTGATGAGCAGTTCTTC
TRBD1 TRBJ1-6 NA 18 TRBV5-5 CASSLESAGGAYNSPLHF TGTGCCAGCAGCTTGGAGTCGGCAGGGGGCGCGTATAATTCACCCCTCCACTTT
TRBD2 TRBJ2-7 NA 15 TRBV5-4 CASSLGLGLTYEQYF TGTGCCAGCAGCTTAGGACTAGGGTTGACTTACGAGCAGTACTTC
TRBD1 TRBJ2-5 once 13 TRBV14 CASSTYRGETQYF TGTGCCAGCAGCACGTACAGGGGAGAGACCCAGTACTTC